Listed below are T cell receptor beta chains from one sample, sequenced in a study of Ad26.COV2.S vaccination and SARS-CoV-2 variants. Repertoires were generated with immunoSEQ multiplex PCR, while TCRdb's copy carries only in-frame clones and drops some. The table includes 380,000 or so clones, 86% detected once. The source material was peripheral blood, sampled in a trial of Ad26.COV2.S vaccine versus placebo. The source is a person between 18 and 65 years old who received the Ad26.COV2.S COVID-19 vaccine or a placebo. Both conserved end residues are part of each CDR3. D genes are given only for firm matches. Clone size is shown for a subset of rows, as once, few, many or a class of expanded clone.

size	V	D	J	CDR3	DNA
-	TRBV7-2	-	TRBJ2-5	CASSPAWGSGSQETQYF	TGTGCCAGCAGCCCGGCCTGGGGAAGCGGCTCACAAGAGACCCAGTACTTC
-	TRBV24-1	-	TRBJ1-1	CATSDSAGDYTEAFF	TGTGCCACCAGTGATTCCGCAGGGGATTACACTGAAGCTTTCTTT
few	TRBV18	TRBD1	TRBJ1-4	CASSPPGAETGATLGEKLFF	TGTGCCAGCTCACCACCGGGCGCCGAGACAGGGGCAACTTTAGGTGAAAAACTGTTTTTT
-	TRBV7-9	-	TRBJ1-1	CASSLRTEAFF	TGTGCCAGCAGCTTAAGGACTGAAGCTTTCTTT
-	TRBV24-1	-	TRBJ2-1	CATSDPRGLIYNEQFF	TGTGCCACCAGTGATCCTAGGGGCCTGATTTACAATGAGCAGTTCTTC
few	TRBV5-1	-	TRBJ1-1	CASSLASENTEAFF	TGCGCCAGCAGCTTGGCCTCGGAGAACACTGAAGCTTTCTTT
-	TRBV9	TRBD1	TRBJ1-4	CASSVAERGREKLFF	TGTGCCAGCAGCGTAGCTGAAAGGGGGCGTGAAAAACTGTTTTTT
-	TRBV2	TRBD2	TRBJ2-7	CASSANRPGGEQYF	TGTGCCAGCAGCGCAAACCGACCGGGGGGCGAGCAGTACTTC
-	TRBV7-9	-	TRBJ1-1	CASSLLPDPEAFF	TGTGCCAGCAGCTTATTACCGGATCCTGAAGCTTTCTTT
-	TRBV4-3	-	TRBJ2-5	CASSQHRRGGQETQYF	TGCGCCAGCAGCCAACACCGTAGGGGGGGACAAGAGACCCAGTACTTC
-	TRBV3-1/TRBV3-2	TRBD1	TRBJ1-6	CASSQDQGARSPLHF	TGTGCCAGCAGCCAAGATCAGGGGGCGCGCTCACCCCTCCACTTT
-	TRBV10-1	-	TRBJ1-3	CASPMVGPKGNTIYF	TGCGCCAGCCCGATGGTAGGTCCCAAGGGAAACACCATATATTTT
-	TRBV5-4	-	TRBJ2-5	CASSSQGQPKTQYF	TGTGCCAGCAGCTCTCAAGGACAACCGAAGACCCAGTACTTC
-	TRBV7-9	TRBD2	TRBJ2-1	CASSMYTSGEYNEQFF	TGTGCCAGCAGCATGTATACTAGCGGGGAGTACAATGAGCAGTTCTTC
-	TRBV4-2	TRBD1	TRBJ2-5	CASSRDLTGGEETQYF	TGTGCCAGCAGCCGGGACCTTACAGGGGGAGAGGAGACCCAGTACTTC
-	TRBV27	-	TRBJ1-4	CASSLSDSNEKLFF	TGTGCCAGCAGTTTATCGGACAGTAATGAAAAACTGTTTTTT
-	TRBV5-1	TRBD2	TRBJ2-1	CASSLASGGAQNEQFF	TGCGCCAGCAGCTTGGCTAGCGGGGGGGCCCAAAATGAGCAGTTCTTC
-	TRBV6-5	-	TRBJ2-7	CASSYSGPTVEQYF	TGTGCCAGCAGTTACTCAGGTCCCACGGTAGAGCAGTACTTC
once	TRBV7-9	-	TRBJ1-2	CASSLVGTARYGYTF	TGTGCCAGCAGCTTAGTTGGGACCGCACGCTATGGCTACACCTTC
-	TRBV18	TRBD1	TRBJ2-7	CASSARSGQTYEQYF	TGTGCCAGCTCAGCTCGCTCGGGACAGACCTACGAGCAGTACTTC
-	TRBV7-9	-	TRBJ2-3	CASTQSSVTDTQYF	TGTGCCAGCACCCAAAGCTCGGTCACAGATACGCAGTATTTT
once	TRBV10-3	-	TRBJ2-1	CAISDYSDEQFF	TGTGCCATCAGTGACTACAGCGATGAGCAGTTCTTC
-	TRBV28	-	TRBJ2-7	CASSLHRSSYEQYF	TGTGCCAGCAGTTTACACAGGAGCTCCTACGAGCAGTACTTC
-	TRBV2	TRBD1	TRBJ1-1	CASRGTGYTEAFF	TGTGCCAGCAGGGGGACAGGCTACACTGAAGCTTTCTTT
-	TRBV28	TRBD1	TRBJ1-1	CASSPPNRGTEAFF	TGTGCCAGCAGTCCCCCAAACAGGGGGACTGAAGCTTTCTTT
-	TRBV4-2	-	TRBJ1-1	CASSQNDLPNTEAFF	TGTGCCAGCAGCCAAAATGACTTACCTAACACTGAAGCTTTCTTT